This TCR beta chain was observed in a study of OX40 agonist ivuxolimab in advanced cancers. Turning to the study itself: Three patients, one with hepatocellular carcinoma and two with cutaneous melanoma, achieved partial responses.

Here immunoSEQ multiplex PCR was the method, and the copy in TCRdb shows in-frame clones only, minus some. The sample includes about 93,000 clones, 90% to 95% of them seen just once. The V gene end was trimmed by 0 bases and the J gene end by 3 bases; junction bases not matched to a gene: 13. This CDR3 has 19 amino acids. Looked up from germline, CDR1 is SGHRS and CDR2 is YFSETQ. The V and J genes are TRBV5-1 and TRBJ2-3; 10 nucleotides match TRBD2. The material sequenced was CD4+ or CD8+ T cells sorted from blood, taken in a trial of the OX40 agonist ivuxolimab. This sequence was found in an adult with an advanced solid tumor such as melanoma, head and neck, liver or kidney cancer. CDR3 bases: TGCGCCAGCAGCTTGGCCAGGAGGCTAGCGGGAGTTGATACAGATACGCAGTATTTT. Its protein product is CASSLARRLAGVDTDTQYF.